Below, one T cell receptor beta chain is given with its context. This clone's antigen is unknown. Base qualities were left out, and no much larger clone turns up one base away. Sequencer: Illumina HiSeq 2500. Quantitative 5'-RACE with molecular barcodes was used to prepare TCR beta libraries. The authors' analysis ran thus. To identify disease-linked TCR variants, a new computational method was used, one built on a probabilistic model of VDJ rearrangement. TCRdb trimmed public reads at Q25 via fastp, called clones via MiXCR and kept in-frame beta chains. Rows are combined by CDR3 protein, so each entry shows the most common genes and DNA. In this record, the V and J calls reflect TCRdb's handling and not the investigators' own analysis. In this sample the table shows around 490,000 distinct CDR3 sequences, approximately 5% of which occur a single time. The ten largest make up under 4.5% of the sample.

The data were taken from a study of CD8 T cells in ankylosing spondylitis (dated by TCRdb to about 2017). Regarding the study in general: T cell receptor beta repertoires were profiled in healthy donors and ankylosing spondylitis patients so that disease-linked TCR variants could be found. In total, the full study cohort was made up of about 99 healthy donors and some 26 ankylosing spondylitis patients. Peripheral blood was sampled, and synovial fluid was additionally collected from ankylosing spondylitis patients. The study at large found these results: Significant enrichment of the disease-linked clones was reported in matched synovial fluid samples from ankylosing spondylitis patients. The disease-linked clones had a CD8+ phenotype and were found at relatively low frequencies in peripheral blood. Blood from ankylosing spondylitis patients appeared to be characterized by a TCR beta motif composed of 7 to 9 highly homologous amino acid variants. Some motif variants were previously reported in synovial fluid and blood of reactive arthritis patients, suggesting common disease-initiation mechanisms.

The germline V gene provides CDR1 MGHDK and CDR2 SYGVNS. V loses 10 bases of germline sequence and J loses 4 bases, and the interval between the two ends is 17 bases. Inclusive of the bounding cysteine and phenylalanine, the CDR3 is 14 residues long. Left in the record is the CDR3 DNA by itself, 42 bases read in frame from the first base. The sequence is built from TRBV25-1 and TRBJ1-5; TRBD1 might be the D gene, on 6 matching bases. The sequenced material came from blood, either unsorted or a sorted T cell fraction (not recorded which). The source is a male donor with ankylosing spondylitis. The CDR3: CAISTGQPNQPQHF. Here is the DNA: TGTGCCATCAGCACCGGACAGCCGAATCAGCCCCAGCATTTT.